This T cell receptor (beta chain) was captured by sequencing in a study of blood T cell repertoires in COVID-19. The protocol was immunoSEQ multiplex PCR, while the TCRdb copy is restricted to in-frame clones and leaves out a portion. The data show approximately 250,000 clones, approximately 84% seen once. V dropped 6 bases and J dropped 6; count of bases not matched to a gene: 5. The CDR3 contains 13 residues. From germline, CDR1 is MNHEY and CDR2 SVGAGI. This rearrangement joins TRBV6-5 to TRBJ1-1; 9 nucleotides align to TRBD1. The sequence derives from a human donor in a cohort sampled during active COVID-19. Sequencing input: peripheral blood. The CDR3 protein is CASRTGGNPEAFF. In DNA, the CDR3 is TGTGCCAGCAGGACAGGGGGAAATCCTGAAGCTTTCTTT.